The source of this T cell receptor beta chain is a study of blood T cell repertoires in COVID-19. Trimming removed 3 bases from V and 6 bases from J; junction bases left unmatched: 4. Looked up from germline, CDR1 is SNHLY and CDR2 is FYNNEI. This CDR3 region has 14 residues. Libraries were prepared by immunoSEQ multiplex PCR; TCRdb keeps only in-frame clonotypes and omits some of them. The sample lists about 100,000 clones, approximately 83% occurring once. The sequenced sample was PBMCs or T cells enriched from blood (not recorded which). The sequence came from a woman aged 45 to 65 who had recovered from COVID-19. The V gene is TRBV2, the J gene TRBJ1-4; 7 bases match TRBD1. The CDR3 region has the DNA TGTGCCAGCAGTGAGAGGGGGCTGTATGAAAAACTGTTTTTT. Translating it yields CASSERGLYEKLFF.